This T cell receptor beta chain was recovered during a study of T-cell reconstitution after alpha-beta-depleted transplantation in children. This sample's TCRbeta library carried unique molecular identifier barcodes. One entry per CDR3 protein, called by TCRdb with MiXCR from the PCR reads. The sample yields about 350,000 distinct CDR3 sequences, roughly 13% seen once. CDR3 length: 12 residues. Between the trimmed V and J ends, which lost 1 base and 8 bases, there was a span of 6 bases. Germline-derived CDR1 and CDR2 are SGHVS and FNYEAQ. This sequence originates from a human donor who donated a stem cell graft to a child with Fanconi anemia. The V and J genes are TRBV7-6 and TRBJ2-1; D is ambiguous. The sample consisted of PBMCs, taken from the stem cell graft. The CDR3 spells CASSLVADEQFF. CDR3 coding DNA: TGTGCCAGCAGCTTAGTTGCAGATGAGCAGTTCTTC.